This T cell receptor beta chain was recorded in a study of blood T cell repertoires in COVID-19. Study-level information: The samples span acute and convalescent COVID-19 from the United States, Italy and Spain. T cells, B-cell-depleted T cells, or PBMCs provided the cDNA or gDNA that served as material.

Original handling: Cell counts per sample came from amplifying reference gene primers. Libraries were prepared by immunoSEQ multiplex PCR; TCRdb keeps only in-frame clonotypes and omits some of them. V and J calls and clone size follow that table, whereas D and trimming were derived from the DNA. The sample has about 230,000 clones; around 83% are singletons. Looked up from germline, CDR1 is SGHTA and CDR2 is FQGTGA. The CDR3 totals 15 residues. The J segment lost 14 bases and the V segment lost 4 bases, leaving 13 bases of the junction unmatched. V usage is TRBV7-3 and J usage is TRBJ2-3, with 12 bases matching TRBD2. Sequencing was carried out using peripheral blood. The clonotype comes from a woman aged 50 to 60 with acute or convalescent COVID-19. The CDR3 here is CASSSDSSGGDVPYF. The DNA of the CDR3 is TGTGCCAGCAGCTCCGACTCTAGCGGGGGGGATGTTCCGTATTTT.